This TCR beta chain was documented in a study of control samples from healthy donors and cancer patients. Profiled with immunoSEQ multiplex PCR; TCRdb holds only in-frame clones, not every one. The sample lists about 82,000 clones; around 87% were seen once. Germline values: CDR1 SGHRS, CDR2 YFSETQ. V was clipped by 4 bases and J by 1 base; unmatched bases: 4. This CDR3 spans 15 amino acids. The clonotype originates from a man aged 50-60 years in good health. The specimen sequenced was blood. The rearrangement links TRBV5-1 to TRBJ1-5, with TRBD1 identical over 8 bases. In DNA form, the CDR3 reads TGCGCCAGCAGCCCTACAGGGGGAAGCAATCAGCCCCAGCATTTT. Its translation is CASSPTGGSNQPQHF.